The clone carrying this T cell receptor beta chain was counted once. Data came from immunoSEQ multiplex PCR; TCRdb stores just in-frame clones and leaves some out. Counted here are 80,000 or so clones, over 95% occurring once; the ten biggest clones make up approximately 0.2%. Trimming cost V 2 bases and J 3 bases, with 8 bases left between them. CDR1 and CDR2 (germline): KGHSH, LQKENI. CDR3 size: 14 residues. The data belong to a study of technical replicates of blood from a handful of donors. The chain links TRBV18 to TRBJ2-1; no clear D. The sequence was obtained from a human donor in good health. Sequenced input: T cells isolated from PBMCs. As DNA, the CDR3 is TGTGCCAGCTCACCAACCGCTAGCTACAATGAGCAGTTCTTC. Translation gives CASSPTASYNEQFF.